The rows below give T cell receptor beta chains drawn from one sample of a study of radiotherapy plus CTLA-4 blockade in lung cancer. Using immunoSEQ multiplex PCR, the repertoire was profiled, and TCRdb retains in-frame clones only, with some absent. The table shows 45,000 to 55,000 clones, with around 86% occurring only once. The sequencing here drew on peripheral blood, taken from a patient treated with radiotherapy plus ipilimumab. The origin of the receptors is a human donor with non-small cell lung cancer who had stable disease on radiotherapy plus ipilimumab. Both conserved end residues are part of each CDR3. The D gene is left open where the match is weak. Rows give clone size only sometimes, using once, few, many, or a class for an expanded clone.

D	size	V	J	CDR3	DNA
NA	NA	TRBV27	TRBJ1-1	CASSLREGWGVNTEAFF	TGTGCCAGCAGTTTAAGGGAGGGATGGGGGGTGAACACTGAAGCTTTCTTT
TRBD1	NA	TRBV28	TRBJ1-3	CACDRGAGNTIYF	TGTGCCTGTGACAGGGGAGCTGGAAACACCATATATTTT
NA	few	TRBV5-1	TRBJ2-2	CASSPTLGELFF	TGCGCCAGCAGCCCAACTTTAGGGGAGCTGTTTTTT
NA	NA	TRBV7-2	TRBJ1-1	CASNLNPRGAGTEAFF	TGTGCCAGCAATTTAAACCCCCGGGGGGCGGGCACTGAAGCTTTCTTT
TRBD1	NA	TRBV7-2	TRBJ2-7	CASSSGQHYEQYF	TGTGCCAGCAGCTCGGGACAGCACTACGAGCAGTACTTC
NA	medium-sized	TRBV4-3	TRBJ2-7	CASSQEIGGGFYEQYF	TGCGCCAGCAGCCAAGAGATAGGGGGGGGGTTCTACGAGCAGTACTTC
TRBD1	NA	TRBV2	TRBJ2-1	CASSEGQAAGNEQFF	TGTGCCAGCAGCGAGGGACAGGCCGCAGGAAATGAGCAGTTCTTC
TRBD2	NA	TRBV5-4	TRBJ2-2	CATSLAGATGELFF	TGTGCCACCTCACTAGCGGGAGCCACCGGGGAGCTGTTTTTT
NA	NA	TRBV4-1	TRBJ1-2	CASSQVINSGTNYGYTF	TGCGCCAGCAGCCAAGTGATAAACTCGGGAACGAACTATGGCTACACCTTC
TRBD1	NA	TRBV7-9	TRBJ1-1	CASSEDRGIAEAFF	TGTGCCAGCAGCGAGGACAGGGGGATCGCTGAAGCTTTCTTT
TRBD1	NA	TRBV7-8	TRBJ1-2	CASSPRQGQGYTF	TGTGCCAGCAGCCCCCGACAGGGTCAGGGCTACACCTTC
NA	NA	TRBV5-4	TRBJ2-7	CASSLASGSSYEQYF	TGTGCCAGCAGCTTGGCCTCGGGGTCCTCCTACGAGCAGTACTTC
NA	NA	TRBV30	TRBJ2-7	CAWTVKGRATYEQYF	TGTGCCTGGACGGTCAAGGGCAGGGCAACCTACGAGCAGTACTTC
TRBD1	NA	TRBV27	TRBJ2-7	CASRPQRGTGTYEQYF	TGTGCCAGCCGGCCCCAGAGAGGGACAGGGACCTACGAGCAGTACTTC
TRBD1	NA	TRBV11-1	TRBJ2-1	CASSSSRTGVYNEQFF	TGTGCCAGCAGCTCGAGCCGGACAGGGGTGTACAATGAGCAGTTCTTC
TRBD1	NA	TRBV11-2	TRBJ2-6	CASSPRTGFISGANVLTF	TGTGCCAGCAGCCCTCGGACAGGGTTTATATCTGGGGCCAACGTCCTGACTTTC
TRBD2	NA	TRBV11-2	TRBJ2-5	CASSLGTSYQETQYF	TGTGCCAGCAGCTTAGGGACTAGCTACCAAGAGACCCAGTACTTC
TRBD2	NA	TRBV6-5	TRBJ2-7	CASSRLAGGPYEQYF	TGTGCCAGCAGCCGTCTAGCGGGAGGGCCCTACGAGCAGTACTTC
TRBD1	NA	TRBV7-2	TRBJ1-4	CASSLFRDRGNEKLFF	TGTGCCAGCAGCTTGTTCCGGGACAGGGGAAATGAAAAACTGTTTTTT
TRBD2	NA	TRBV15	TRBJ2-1	CATSSLAGNEQFF	TGTGCCACCAGCAGTTTAGCGGGCAATGAGCAGTTCTTC
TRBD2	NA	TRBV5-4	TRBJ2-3	CASSLRIAGGYTDTQYF	TGTGCCAGCAGCTTGAGAATAGCGGGAGGGTACACAGATACGCAGTATTTT
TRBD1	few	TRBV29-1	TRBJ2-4	CSGGTGENIQYF	TGCAGCGGGGGGACAGGGGAAAACATTCAGTACTTC
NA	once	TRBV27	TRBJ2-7	CASSPSTGGVWYEQYF	TGTGCCAGCAGTCCCTCTACGGGGGGCGTGTGGTACGAGCAGTACTTC
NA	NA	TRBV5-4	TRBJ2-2	CASSLTGANTGELFF	TGTGCCAGCAGTCTTACAGGAGCGAACACCGGGGAGCTGTTTTTT
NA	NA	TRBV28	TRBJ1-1	CASSLLGDNTEAFF	TGTGCCAGCAGTTTATTGGGCGATAACACTGAAGCTTTCTTT
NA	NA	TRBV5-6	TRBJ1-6	CASSLAPGDSPLHF	TGTGCCAGCAGCTTGGCGCCTGGAGATTCACCCCTCCACTTT
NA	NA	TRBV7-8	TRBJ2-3	CASSATLATGTDTQYF	TGTGCCAGCAGCGCGACCCTAGCCACGGGCACAGATACGCAGTATTTT
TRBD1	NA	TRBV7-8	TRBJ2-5	CASSARDRYRTQYF	TGTGCCAGCAGCGCGCGGGACAGGTATCGGACCCAGTACTTC
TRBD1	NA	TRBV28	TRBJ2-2	CASSRTGYTGELFF	TGTGCCAGCAGTCGGACAGGGTACACCGGGGAGCTGTTTTTT
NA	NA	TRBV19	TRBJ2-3	CASSIGPRWDTQYF	TGTGCCAGTAGTATAGGCCCGAGGTGGGATACGCAGTATTTT